Presented here are 4 T cell receptor beta chains from one specimen sequenced in a study of blood T cell repertoires in COVID-19. Here immunoSEQ multiplex PCR was the method, and the copy in TCRdb shows in-frame clones only, minus some. The data contain approximately 200,000 clones, roughly nine tenths of them singletons. Sequenced input: peripheral blood. These receptors came from a woman aged 25 to 39 with active or convalescent COVID-19.

The rearrangement joins TRBV6-6 to TRBJ2-3; perhaps TRBD2 as D (6 bases). This CDR3 contains 15 residues. The V end was cut by 2 bases, the J end by 2 bases, with 11 bases between. Germline CDR1 MNHNY, CDR2 SVGAGI (reference sequence). The CDR3 coding sequence is TGTGCCAGCAGTTACCGGCGGGATGTCACAGATACGCAGTATTTT. It specifies CASSYRRDVTDTQYF.

The chain couples TRBV2 to TRBJ1-5, with a possible D match to TRBD1 (5 bases). Germline V gene sequence: CDR1 SNHLY, CDR2 FYNNEI. The CDR3 totals 13 residues. Trimming left V 6 bases short and J 0 bases short, with 6 bases between. DNA of the CDR3: TGTGCCAGCAGGGGACTTAGCAATCAGCCCCAGCATTTT. Translating it yields CASRGLSNQPQHF.

J is TRBJ1-1 and V is TRBV19; the D is unclear. From germline, CDR1 is LNHDA and CDR2 SQIVND (reference sequence). The V end was cut by 6 bases, the J end by 5 bases, with 13 bases between. The CDR3 has 13 amino acids. The CDR3 DNA reads as TGTGCCAGTAGGTCCGGATCAGGTACTGAAGCTTTCTTT. Its protein product is CASRSGSGTEAFF.

The rearrangement joins TRBV6-5 to TRBJ1-1, with D unresolved. The CDR3 loop spans 14 amino acids. Germline loops: CDR1 MNHEY, CDR2 SVGAGI. Deletions cut 6 bases from V and 2 bases from J, with 13 bases between. The CDR3 spells CASRITGFNTEAFF. CDR3 in DNA: TGTGCCAGCAGAATTACGGGGTTCAACACTGAAGCTTTCTTT.